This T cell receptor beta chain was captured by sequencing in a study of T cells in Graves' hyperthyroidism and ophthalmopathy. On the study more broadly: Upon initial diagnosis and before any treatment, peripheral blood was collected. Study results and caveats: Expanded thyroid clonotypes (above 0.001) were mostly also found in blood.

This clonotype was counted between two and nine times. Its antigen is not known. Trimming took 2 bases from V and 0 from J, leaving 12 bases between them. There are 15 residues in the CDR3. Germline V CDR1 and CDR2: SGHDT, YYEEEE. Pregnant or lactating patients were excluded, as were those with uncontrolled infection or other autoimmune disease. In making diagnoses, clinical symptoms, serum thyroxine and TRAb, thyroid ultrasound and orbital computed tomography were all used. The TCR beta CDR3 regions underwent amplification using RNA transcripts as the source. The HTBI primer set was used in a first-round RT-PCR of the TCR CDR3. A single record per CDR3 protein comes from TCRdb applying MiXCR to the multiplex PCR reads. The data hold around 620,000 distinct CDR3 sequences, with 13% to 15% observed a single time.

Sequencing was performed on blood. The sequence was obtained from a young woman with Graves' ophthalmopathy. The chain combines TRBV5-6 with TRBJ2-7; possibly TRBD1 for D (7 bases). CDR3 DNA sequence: TGTGCCAGCAGCTTTTCCAGGGGGGCCTCCTACGAGCAGTACTTC. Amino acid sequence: CASSFSRGASYEQYF.